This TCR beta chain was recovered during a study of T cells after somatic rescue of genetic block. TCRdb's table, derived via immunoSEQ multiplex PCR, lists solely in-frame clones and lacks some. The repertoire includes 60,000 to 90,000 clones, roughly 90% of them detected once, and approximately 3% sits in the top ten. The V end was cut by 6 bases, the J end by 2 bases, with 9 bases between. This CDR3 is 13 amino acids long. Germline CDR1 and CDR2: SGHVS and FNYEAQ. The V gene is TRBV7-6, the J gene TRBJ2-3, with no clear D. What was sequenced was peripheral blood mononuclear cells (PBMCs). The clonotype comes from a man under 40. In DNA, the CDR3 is TGTGCCAGCAGTTACGACATCACAGATACGCAGTATTTT. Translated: CASSYDITDTQYF.